This entry lists 11 T cell receptor beta chains sequenced from one sample in a study of T cell responses to AZD1222 COVID-19 vaccine. The assay was immunoSEQ multiplex PCR, and TCRdb's table has in-frame clones only and misses some. Of over 70,000 clones listed, around nine tenths are singletons. The specimen was peripheral blood, collected on day 0 of MenACWY control vaccination. Receptors were obtained from an adult in good health.

The chain recombines TRBV24-1 with TRBJ2-1; D gene ambiguous. CDR1 KGHDR and CDR2 SFDVKD come from the germline V gene. Trimming stripped 4 bases from V and 0 bases from J, with 6 bases between. This CDR3 contains 14 residues. The CDR3 region is CATSDSSSYNEQFF. In DNA, the CDR3 is TGTGCCACCAGTGACAGTAGCTCCTACAATGAGCAGTTCTTC.

The rearrangement joins TRBV9 to TRBJ2-3; D tentatively fits TRBD1 or TRBD2 (5 bases each). There are 13 residues in the CDR3. The germline gives CDR1 SGDLS, CDR2 YYNGEE. The ends were cut back, 6 bases at V and 2 bases at J, with 10 bases in the middle. The CDR3 nucleotides are TGTGCCAGCAATGGGGGATCCACAGATACGCAGTATTTT. This codes for CASNGGSTDTQYF.

The chain is built from TRBV6-2 or TRBV6-3 and TRBJ2-1; the match to TRBD2 covers 9 bases. The CDR3 length is 17 residues. V gave up 0 bases and J gave up 3 bases; unmatched junction bases: 6. Germline V gene data show CDR1 as MNHEY and CDR2 as SVGEGT. The CDR3 is CASSYSPPSGVYNEQFF. DNA of the CDR3: TGTGCCAGCAGTTACTCCCCACCTAGCGGGGTCTACAATGAGCAGTTCTTC.

The V call is TRBV2, the J call TRBJ1-3, with unresolved D. V lost 8 bases and J 0 bases, leaving 23 bases between the germline ends. CDR1 and CDR2 (germline): SNHLY, FYNNEI. The CDR3 extends over 18 amino acids. The CDR3 region is CASRPTLGLGRSGNTIYF. The CDR3, as DNA: TGTGCCAGCCGACCGACTCTAGGACTGGGTCGCTCTGGAAACACCATATATTTT. Full variable domain (remainder filled in from reference TRBV2 and TRBJ1-3): EPEVTQTPSHQVTQMGQEVILRCVPISNHLYFYWYRQILGQKVEFLVSFYNNEISEKSEIFDDQFSVERPDGSNFTLKIRSTKLEDSAMYFCASRPTLGLGRSGNTIYFGEGSWLTVV.

The CDR3 reads CASSYSNQPQHF. The CDR3, as DNA: TGTGCCAGCAGCTATAGCAATCAGCCCCAGCATTTT. The J gene is TRBJ1-5, the V gene TRBV5-6; no definite D call. Trimming removed 3 bases at V and 0 bases at J, with 1 base between. Germline V gives CDR1 SGHDT, CDR2 YYEEEE. The CDR3 is 12 amino acids.

The J gene is TRBJ1-1, the V gene TRBV11-3, with D possibly being TRBD1 (5 bases). V lost 2 bases, J lost 6 bases, and 7 bases lay in between. Germline V gene sequence: CDR1 SGHNT, CDR2 YENEEA. This CDR3 spans 12 amino acids. CDR3 DNA sequence: TGTGCCAGCAGCTTACGGGGGTCTGAAGCTTTCTTT. It yields the protein CASSLRGSEAFF.

The chain has TRBV30 and TRBJ1-6; D ambiguous. This CDR3 is 15 amino acids long. V lost 4 bases and J 0 bases, leaving 10 bases between the germline ends. Germline-derived CDR1 and CDR2 are GTSNPN and SVGIG (reference sequence). CDR3 residues: CAWTEESSYNSPLHF. CDR3 bases: TGTGCCTGGACCGAGGAAAGCTCCTATAATTCACCCCTCCACTTT.

A few counts support this clone. The CDR3 DNA is TGTGCCAGCAGCCTCGGAGCTGGGGGCTCTGGAAACACCATATATTTT. Encoded protein: CASSLGAGGSGNTIYF. The chain is built from TRBV3-1 (or the pseudogene TRBV3-2) and TRBJ1-3, with D possibly TRBD1 on 5 matching bases. Trimming took off 4 bases at V and 0 bases at J, with 13 bases between the two ends. The CDR3 has 16 residues. CDR1 is LGHDT, CDR2 YNNKEL, per germline (reference sequence).

The chain recombines TRBV5-1 with TRBJ1-1, with D maybe TRBD1 (5 bases). With 0 bases removed from V and 3 bases from J, the gap between germline ends came to 12 bases. The germline V gene has CDR1 SGHRS and CDR2 YFSETQ. The length of the CDR3 is 15 residues. CDR3 nucleotides: TGCGCCAGCAGCTTGGTACGGGGCTCGGACACTGAAGCTTTCTTT. It specifies CASSLVRGSDTEAFF.

This chain connects TRBV19 to TRBJ1-5, with a possible D match to TRBD1 (5 bases). The CDR3 is 17 amino acids. V dropped 3 bases and J dropped 0 bases, with 15 bases sitting between them. Germline CDR1 and CDR2: LNHDA and SQIVND (reference sequence). The CDR3 nucleotides read TGTGCCAGTAGTATGAGTGAAAGGACAAATAGCAATCAGCCCCAGCATTTT. Its translation is CASSMSERTNSNQPQHF.

The chain recombines TRBV12-5 with TRBJ2-2; 10 bases line up with TRBD1. The CDR3 has 22 residues. Germline V gene sequence: CDR1 LGHNT, CDR2 FRNRAP. V trimming: 0 bases; J trimming: 0 bases; junction bases outside the gene matches: 16. CDR3 in DNA: TGTGCTAGTGGTTTGGTCTTAATTGCGGTCCGGGACAGGGGATCGAACACCGGGGAGCTGTTTTTT. This gives the protein CASGLVLIAVRDRGSNTGELFF.